This T cell receptor (beta chain) was documented in a study of identical twins. This clonotype was found many times. The antigen is unknown. Template switching (which added a universal primer site) was used, and cDNA carried unique molecular identifiers. Using its own MiXCR run on the 5' RACE reads, TCRdb lists one record per CDR3 protein. Among around 160,000 distinct CDR3 sequences listed, under 4.5% were seen once. Findings and caveats of the study: Beta out-of-frame sequences displayed a weaker excess of sharing between twins. Out-of-frame alpha sequences common to twins were enriched for low generation probability. Analyses of zero insertions could, in part, be confounded by invariant MAIT and iNKT cells.

The CDR3 is 12 residues long. Trimming took off 2 bases at V and 7 bases at J, with 5 bases between the two ends. From germline, CDR1 is SEHNR and CDR2 FQNEAQ (reference sequence). The rearrangement uses TRBV7-9 and TRBJ2-2; no clear D. The receptor was derived from a man younger than 35 in good health. The sample consisted of memory T cells sorted from blood. The CDR3 DNA is TGTGCCAGCAGCTTAATCGGCGGGGAGCTGTTTTTT. Encoded protein: CASSLIGGELFF.